Presented here are 21 T cell receptor beta chains from one specimen sequenced in a study of CD8 T cells in Susac syndrome. Random hexamers were used to reverse transcribe roughly 0.45 to 1 ug of RNA. TCRdb ran MiXCR on the immunoSEQ multiplex PCR reads and lists one entry per CDR3 protein. The sample yields about 180,000 distinct CDR3 sequences, approximately 96% seen once. Sequenced input: CD8+ T cells from PBMCs. Receptors originate from a human donor with multiple sclerosis.

J is TRBJ2-5 and V is TRBV7-9, with 12 bases matching TRBD1. CDR3 length equals 17 residues. Germline CDR1 reads SEHNR; CDR2 reads FQNEAQ (reference sequence). Trimming removed 5 bases from V and 5 bases from J; junction bases left unmatched: 12. CDR3 nucleotide sequence: TGTGCCAGCAGCGGCCCGGGACAGGGGGCGACGGGTGAGACCCAGTACTTC. Its translation: CASSGPGQGATGETQYF.

The V and J genes are TRBV12-5 and TRBJ1-2, with TRBD1 identical over 7 bases. After removal of 3 bases from V and 4 bases from J, the junction contained 2 bases not matched to a gene. Germline-derived CDR1 and CDR2 are LGHNT and FRNRAP. CDR3 length: 13 amino acids. The CDR3 loop reads CASGFGTAYGYTF. As DNA, the CDR3 is TGTGCTAGTGGTTTCGGGACAGCCTATGGCTACACCTTC.

Only one count was recorded for this clonotype. This chain uses TRBV9 with TRBJ2-1; TRBD2 agrees at 9 bases. V lost 0 bases to trimming and J lost 9 bases; unmatched junction nucleotides: 4. Germline V CDR1 and CDR2: SGDLS, YYNGEE. The CDR3 spans 14 residues. The CDR3 bases are TGTGCCAGCAGCGTAGGCGGGGGGGCCGGTGAGCAGTTCTTC. Translated, it gives CASSVGGGAGEQFF.

A single count supports this clonotype. This chain joins TRBV13 and TRBJ1-1; D remains unclear. V was shortened by 3 bases and J by 6 bases, with 8 bases between the two germline ends. This CDR3 has 12 residues. Germline V gene lookup returns CDR1 PRHDT and CDR2 FYEKMQ (reference sequence). In DNA form, the CDR3 reads TGTGCCAGCAGCTTCCCAGAAGCTGAAGCTTTCTTT. Translation gives CASSFPEAEAFF. Complete variable domain (other parts from reference TRBV13 and TRBJ1-1): AAGVIQSPRHLIKEKRETATLKCYPIPRHDTVYWYQQGPGQDPQFLISFYEKMQSDKGSIPDRFSAQQFSDYHSELNMSSLELGDSALYFCASSFPEAEAFFGQGTRLTVV.

The chain employs TRBV27 and TRBJ2-1, with D perhaps given as TRBD1 or TRBD2 (5 bases each). Germline CDR1 and CDR2: MNHEY and SMNVEV (reference sequence). The ends were cut back, 2 bases at V and 2 bases at J, with 13 bases in the middle. This CDR3 has 16 amino acids. CDR3: CASSLNGRGAYNEQFF. CDR3 sequence (DNA): TGTGCCAGCAGTTTAAACGGCCGAGGGGCCTACAATGAGCAGTTCTTC.

The rearrangement links TRBV2 to TRBJ1-1; D perhaps matches TRBD1 (5 bases). Germline V lookup: CDR1 SNHLY, CDR2 FYNNEI. Trimming cost V 8 bases and J 11 bases, with 21 bases left between them. The length of the CDR3 is 13 residues. As DNA, the CDR3 is TGTGCCAGCCCGCCGACGACAGCTCGGGAGGCTTTCTTT. It encodes CASPPTTAREAFF.

This chain joins TRBV13 and TRBJ2-7; TRBD1 is a possible D gene (5 bases). The V end was cut by 5 bases, the J end by 0 bases, with 14 bases between. This CDR3 comprises 15 residues. The germline V gene encodes CDR1 PRHDT and CDR2 FYEKMQ (reference sequence). Written as DNA, the CDR3 is TGTGCCAGCAGCCCATCGGGTCAGGGCTCCTACGAGCAGTACTTC. Protein sequence: CASSPSGQGSYEQYF.

J is TRBJ2-6 and V is TRBV6-2 or TRBV6-3, with D possibly TRBD1 on 6 matching bases. The V gene's germline CDR1 is MNHEY and CDR2 SVGEGT. The V gene lost 6 bases and the J gene lost 2 bases, with 11 bases spanning the gap. The CDR3 length is 15 residues. The CDR3 sequence is CASRHTGPGANVLTF. CDR3 DNA: TGTGCCAGCAGGCACACAGGGCCTGGGGCCAACGTCCTGACTTTC.

V is TRBV6-5 and J is TRBJ1-1; a weak D match, TRBD1 (5 bases). The V gene's germline CDR1 is MNHEY and CDR2 SVGAGI. This CDR3 region has 12 residues. V lost 0 bases and J 8 bases, leaving 7 bases between the germline ends. CDR3 sequence: CASSYSWGEAFF. CDR3 DNA: TGTGCCAGCAGTTACTCTTGGGGGGAAGCTTTCTTT.

The V call is TRBV4-1, the J call TRBJ2-3, with 10 bases matching TRBD2. The length of the CDR3 is 16 residues. Germline CDR1 MGHRA, CDR2 YSYEKL. Unmatched junction bases numbered 6, after V lost 1 base and J lost 5 bases. Here the CDR3 reads CASSQGVGLAVDTQYF. As DNA, the CDR3 is TGCGCCAGCAGCCAAGGGGTAGGACTAGCGGTAGATACGCAGTATTTT.

This chain uses TRBV19 with TRBJ2-5; the D is unclear. Trimming removed 4 bases from V and 3 bases from J, with 9 bases in between. This CDR3 is 13 amino acids long. CDR1 is LNHDA and CDR2 is SQIVND in the germline V gene (reference sequence). The CDR3 loop reads CASSNRLEETQYF. The CDR3, as DNA: TGTGCCAGTAGTAATCGACTCGAAGAGACCCAGTACTTC.

V and J are TRBV25-1 and TRBJ1-1, with D uncertain. Germline CDR1 reads MGHDK; CDR2 reads SYGVNS. Trimming shortened V by 5 bases and J by 1 base, and 14 bases separated the two germline ends. This CDR3 is 15 amino acids long. The CDR3 loop reads CASSRGATGNTEAFF. DNA for the CDR3: TGTGCCAGCAGTCGTGGAGCGACGGGGAACACTGAAGCTTTCTTT. The whole variable domain, remainder taken from reference TRBV25-1 and TRBJ1-1, is EADIYQTPRYLVIGTGKKITLECSQTMGHDKMYWYQQDPGMELHLIHYSYGVNSTEKGDLSSESTVSRIRTEHFPLTLESARPSHTSQYLCASSRGATGNTEAFFGQGTRLTVV.

The genes are TRBV6-1 and TRBJ2-7; 9 nucleotides match TRBD1. The CDR3 is 16 amino acids. J was trimmed by 6 bases and V by 1 base; bases with no gene match: 10. In germline, CDR1 is MNHNS, CDR2 SASEGT. The CDR3 spells CASSEVPGQGYSEQYF. The CDR3 region has the DNA TGTGCCAGCAGTGAAGTGCCGGGACAGGGTTATTCCGAGCAGTACTTC.

CDR3 in amino acids: CAWSVPYRVKTGELFF. Here the CDR3 DNA reads TGTGCCTGGAGTGTACCGTACAGGGTGAAGACCGGGGAGCTGTTTTTT. V is TRBV30 and J is TRBJ2-2; tentatively, D is TRBD1 (6 bases). The germline V gene has CDR1 GTSNPN and CDR2 SVGIG (reference sequence). This CDR3 comprises 16 residues. The V end lost 0 bases, the J end lost 5 bases, and 16 bases lay between the germline ends.

The chain joins TRBV12-3 or TRBV12-4 to TRBJ1-1; no clear D. The CDR3 length is 15 residues. The germline V and J ends were trimmed by 6 bases and 1 base, with 15 bases remaining between them. CDR3 DNA sequence: TGTGCCAGCAGACCCGAAGACGCTTCGAACACTGAAGCTTTCTTT. Its protein product is CASRPEDASNTEAFF.

The chain uses TRBV12-3 or TRBV12-4 and TRBJ2-3, with D uncertain. This CDR3 comprises 14 residues. The V gene lost 4 bases and the J gene lost 2 bases, with 10 bases spanning the gap. In nucleotides, the CDR3 is TGTGCCAGCAGTTATGCGGCACCCACAGATACGCAGTATTTT. This gives the protein CASSYAAPTDTQYF.

The chain employs TRBV15 and TRBJ2-7; 7 bases align to TRBD2. Germline-derived CDR1 and CDR2 are LNHNV and YYDKDF (reference sequence). The CDR3 spans 15 residues. Trimming at V came to 5 bases and at J to 0 bases, leaving 7 bases not matched to a gene. CDR3 nucleotides: TGTGCCACCAGCTCTGGTGGCGGGAGCTCCTACGAGCAGTACTTC. Protein sequence: CATSSGGGSSYEQYF.

This chain connects TRBV20-1 to TRBJ2-1; 8 bases are shared with TRBD2. The ends lost 8 bases at V and 7 bases at J; junction bases unmatched: 10. The germline V gene has CDR1 DFQATT and CDR2 SNEGSKA (reference sequence). This CDR3 comprises 13 residues. The CDR3 sequence is CSSYGGAFNEQFF. As DNA, the CDR3 is TGCAGTAGCTACGGGGGGGCGTTTAATGAGCAGTTCTTC.

V is TRBV7-9 and J is TRBJ1-1, with 9 bases fitting TRBD1. V shed 5 bases and J 3 bases; nucleotides not matched to a gene: 4. This CDR3 has 14 residues. Germline CDR1 and CDR2: SEHNR and FQNEAQ (reference sequence). The CDR3 coding sequence is TGTGCCAGCAGCCCACGGGACAGGGACACTGAAGCTTTCTTT. It translates to CASSPRDRDTEAFF.

J is TRBJ2-1 and V is TRBV3-1, with TRBD2 identical over 9 bases. The trim removed 0 bases at V and 8 bases at J, leaving 5 bases unmatched. The CDR3 has 15 amino acids. In germline, CDR1 is LGHDT, CDR2 YNNKEL (reference sequence). CDR3 protein: CASSQDLAGSYEQFF. For the CDR3, the DNA is TGTGCCAGCAGCCAAGATCTAGCGGGATCTTATGAGCAGTTCTTC.

The chain has TRBV6-5 and TRBJ2-1; 11 bases are shared with TRBD2. CDR1 is MNHEY, CDR2 SVGAGI, per germline. This CDR3 is 16 amino acids long. V shed 4 bases and J 2 bases; nucleotides not matched to a gene: 4. The chain's CDR3 is CASSFLAGGTYNEQFF. The CDR3, as DNA: TGTGCCAGCAGTTTCTTAGCGGGGGGGACCTACAATGAGCAGTTCTTC.